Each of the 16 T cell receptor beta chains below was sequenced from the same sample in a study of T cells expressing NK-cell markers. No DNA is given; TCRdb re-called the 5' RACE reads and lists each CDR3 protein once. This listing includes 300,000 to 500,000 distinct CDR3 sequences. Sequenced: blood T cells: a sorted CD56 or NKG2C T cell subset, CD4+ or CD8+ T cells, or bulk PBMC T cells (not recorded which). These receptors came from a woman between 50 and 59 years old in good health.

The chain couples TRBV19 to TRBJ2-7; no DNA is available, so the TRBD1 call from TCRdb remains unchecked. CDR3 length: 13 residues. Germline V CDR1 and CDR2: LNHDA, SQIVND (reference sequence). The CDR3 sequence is CASRDLVSGEQYF.

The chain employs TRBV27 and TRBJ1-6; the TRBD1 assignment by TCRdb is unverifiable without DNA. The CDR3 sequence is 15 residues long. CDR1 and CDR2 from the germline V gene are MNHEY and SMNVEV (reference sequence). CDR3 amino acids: CASSLFPELNSPLHF.

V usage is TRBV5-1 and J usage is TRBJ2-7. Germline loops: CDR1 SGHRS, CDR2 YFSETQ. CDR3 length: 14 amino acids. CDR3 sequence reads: CASSATGSSYEQYF.

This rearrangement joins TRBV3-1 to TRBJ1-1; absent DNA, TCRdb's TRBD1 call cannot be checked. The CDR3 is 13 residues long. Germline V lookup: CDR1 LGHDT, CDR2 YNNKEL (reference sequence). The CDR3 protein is CASSNRGFAEAFF.

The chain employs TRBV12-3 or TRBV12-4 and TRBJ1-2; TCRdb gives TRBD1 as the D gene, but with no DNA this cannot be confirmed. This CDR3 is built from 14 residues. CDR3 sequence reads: CASSLLGGFYGYTF.

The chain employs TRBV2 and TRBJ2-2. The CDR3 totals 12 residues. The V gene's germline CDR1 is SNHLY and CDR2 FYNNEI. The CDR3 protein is CASTQDPGELFF.

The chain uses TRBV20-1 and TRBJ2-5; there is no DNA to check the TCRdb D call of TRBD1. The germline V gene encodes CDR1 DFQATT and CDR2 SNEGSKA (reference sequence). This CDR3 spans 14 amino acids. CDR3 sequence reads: CSARGGWYQETQYF.

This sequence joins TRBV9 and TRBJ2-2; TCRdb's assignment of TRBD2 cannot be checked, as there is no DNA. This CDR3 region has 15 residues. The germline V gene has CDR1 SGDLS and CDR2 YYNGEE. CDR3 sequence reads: CASSVKLAAVGELFF.

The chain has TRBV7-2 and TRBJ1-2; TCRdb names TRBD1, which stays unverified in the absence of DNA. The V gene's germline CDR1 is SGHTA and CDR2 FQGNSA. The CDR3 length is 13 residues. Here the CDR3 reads CASSPPAYYGYTF.

This CDR3 is CASSAGLEDTDTQYF. J is TRBJ2-3 and V is TRBV9; there is no DNA to check the TCRdb D call of TRBD2. CDR1 is SGDLS, CDR2 YYNGEE, per germline. The CDR3 totals 15 residues.

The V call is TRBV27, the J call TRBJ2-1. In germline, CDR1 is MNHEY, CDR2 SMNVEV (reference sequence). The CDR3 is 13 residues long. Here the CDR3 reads CASSLYRTDEQFF.

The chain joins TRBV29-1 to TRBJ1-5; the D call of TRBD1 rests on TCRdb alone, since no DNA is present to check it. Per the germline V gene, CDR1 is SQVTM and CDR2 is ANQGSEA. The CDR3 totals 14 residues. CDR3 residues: CSVTTGAGNQPQHF. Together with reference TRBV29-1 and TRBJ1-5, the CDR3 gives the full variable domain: SAVISQKPSRDICQRGTSLTIQCQVDSQVTMMFWYRQQPGQSLTLIATANQGSEATYESGFVIDKFPISRPNLTFSTLTVSNMSPEDSSIYLCSVTTGAGNQPQHFGDGTRLSIL.

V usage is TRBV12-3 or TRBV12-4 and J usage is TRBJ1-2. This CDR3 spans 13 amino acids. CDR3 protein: CASSFLLGNGYTF.

CDR3 region: CASRNGPVQETQYF. V gene TRBV7-2 combines with J gene TRBJ2-5; TCRdb selects TRBD2, and the lack of DNA leaves this call unchecked. The CDR3 sequence is 14 residues long. Germline CDR1 SGHTA, CDR2 FQGNSA. The full variable domain, in which reference TRBV7-2 and TRBJ2-5 provide the parts outside the CDR3, is GAGVSQSPSNKVTEKGKDVELRCDPISGHTALYWYRQSLGQGLEFLIYFQGNSAPDKSGLPSDRFSAERTGGSVSTLTIQRTQQEDSAVYLCASRNGPVQETQYFGPGTRLLVL.

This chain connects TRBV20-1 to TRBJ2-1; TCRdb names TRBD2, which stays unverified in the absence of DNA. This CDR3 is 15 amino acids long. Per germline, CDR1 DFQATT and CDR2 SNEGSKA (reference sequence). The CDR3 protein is CSAEASAGRDNEQFF.

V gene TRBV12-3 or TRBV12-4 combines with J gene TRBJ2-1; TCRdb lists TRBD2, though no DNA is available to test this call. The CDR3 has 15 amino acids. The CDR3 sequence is CASSLGLANYNEQFF.